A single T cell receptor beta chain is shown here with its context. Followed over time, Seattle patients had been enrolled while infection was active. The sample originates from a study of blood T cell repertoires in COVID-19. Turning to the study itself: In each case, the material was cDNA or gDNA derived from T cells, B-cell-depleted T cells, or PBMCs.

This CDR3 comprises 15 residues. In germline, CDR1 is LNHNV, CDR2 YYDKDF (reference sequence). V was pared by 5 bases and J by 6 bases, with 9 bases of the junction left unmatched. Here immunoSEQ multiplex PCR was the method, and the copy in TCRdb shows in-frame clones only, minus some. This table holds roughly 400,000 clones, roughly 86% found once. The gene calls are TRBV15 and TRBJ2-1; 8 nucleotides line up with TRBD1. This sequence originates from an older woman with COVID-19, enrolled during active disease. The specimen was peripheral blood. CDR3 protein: CATSFRTGLINEQFF. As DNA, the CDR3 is TGTGCCACCAGCTTTCGGACAGGGTTGATCAATGAGCAGTTCTTC.